This TCR beta chain appears in the sequencing data of a study of shared clonotypes between healthy human individuals (dated by TCRdb to 2020 to 2021). In terms of the full investigation: A few men and a couple of women, aged 18 to 49 years, made up the cohort. Per donor, three plates each were used for CD4 naive and CD4 memory, two for CD8 naive, and one for CD8 memory. Leukapheresis yielded between about 0.85 and 9.5 billion PBMCs per donor. To estimate repertoire size and how much clonotypes are shared between individuals, the study performed deep sequencing of blood TCR repertoires from 4 to 6 healthy adults. To increase sequencing depth and limit assay-specific biases, different laboratories used diverse techniques to prepare libraries and sequence TCR repertoires. Study-wide findings and limitations: Sampling was limited to blood, and TCR repertoires in tissue likely differ from TCR repertoires in blood. About 5% of naive CD4, 3.5% of naive CD8, 2.3% of memory CD4, and approximately 0.4% of memory CD8 clonotypes were shared across several donors. Higher generation probabilities were observed for clonotypes shared by all four sorted-subset donors than for non-shared clonotypes. Even with the large sequencing depth, rarefaction of the sorted-subset datasets indicated that sequencing was incomplete. Pairwise subsampling indicated that sequencing depth was expected to affect the degree of clonotype sharing among donors. Because the study included only a small number of donors, the genetic and exposure-history diversity represented was limited. Naive subsets generally had larger estimated clonotype richness than memory subsets did.

TCR CDR3 regions were amplified from genomic DNA by multiplex PCR using the deep immunoSEQ assay. Extracted genomic DNA from each cell subset was spread evenly across all wells of several immunoSEQ 96-well plates, with each plate serving as a replicate. For sorted subsets, about 200 ng genomic DNA, equal to about 30,000 T cell genomes, was loaded into each replicate PCR. The purified libraries were quantified using a Qubit 3.0 fluorometer, sized with a Bioanalyzer 2100, and then quantified again using the KAPA Library Quantification kit. Each immunoSEQ 96-well plate was sequenced on its own single-read 150-cycle Illumina NextSeq 550 flow cell. The paper's data handling went like this. Because the immunoSEQ output included only junctional sequences and no quality scores, the filtering could not be the same as the filtering used for full-length reads. Sequences were annotated with PyIR, a Python wrapper for IgBLAST v1.9, and V/J genes and CDR3 were assigned using IMGT germline references. Reads were removed for weak V/J assignments (E-value above 1e-6), missing CDR3, stop codons, out-of-frame junctions, or ambiguous translated residues. A V3J clonotype was defined by an identical inferred V gene, J gene, and CDR3 amino acid sequence. To compute the percentage overlap between repertoires, the number of shared unique clonotypes was divided by the size of the smaller repertoire. Richness of each repertoire was evaluated using RTK rarefaction, the Chao1 estimator, and Recon v2.1 estimates of unobserved clonotypes. Generation probabilities for all TCRbeta clonotypes obtained by the gDNA method from several donors were computed using OLGA. TCRdb limited this immuneACCESS table to in-frame rearrangements with V and J called. A share of clones is missing; checked studies link under half to unresolved V genes, and the rest is unexplained. V, J and clone size were drawn from that table, and D and trimming were deduced from the DNA. This sample is represented by 2 million to 2.5 million clones; roughly 94% of them were singletons. Together, the top ten hold roughly 1.1% of the sample.

The CDR3 sequence holds 16 residues, the cysteine and phenylalanine included. This entry keeps only the CDR3 DNA: 48 bases, framed from base 1. The germline V gene sets CDR1 to MDHEN and CDR2 to SYDVKM. The germline ends are 21 bases apart after V is trimmed by 6 bases and J by 7 bases. As regards this clone: No cognate antigen has been identified for it. The sample holds no much larger clone one base away, and base qualities are not on file.

CD8 naive samples were obtained by positive selection for CCR7 among CD45RO-negative cells, yielding a CD45RA+CCR7+ population from which TemRA cells were excluded. Donors were healthy HIV-negative adults with no recently reported acute infections or vaccinations. Every donor was a Caucasian adult residing in Nashville, Tennessee, USA. After blood collection by leukapheresis, PBMCs were isolated using Ficoll-Histopaque density gradient centrifugation and then cryopreserved in the vapor phase of liquid nitrogen. Analytical flow cytometry was used to check the purity and quantity of every magnetically sorted T cell population. Each sorted fraction had its genomic DNA isolated and then quantified by UV absorbance on a Nanodrop 2000c.

The sequencing input was naive CD8+ T cells sorted from blood. The cell subset or site tag for this specimen amounts to: CD45RA+CCR7+. This chain joins TRBV28 to TRBJ2-2, with TRBD1 tentatively as D gene (5 bases match). The TCR originated in a man younger than 35 in good health. The nucleotide sequence reads TGTGCCAGCAGCCTGGAGCAGGGATCCTTTGGCGGGGAGCTGTTTTTT. The encoded protein is CASSLEQGSFGGELFF.